A selection of T cell receptor beta chains follows, all from one sample in a study of PD-L1 blockade in urothelial cancer. The method was immunoSEQ multiplex PCR; TCRdb's version includes in-frame clones alone and lacks a portion of them. The repertoire holds about 74,000 clones, roughly 90% seen once, with 4.5% in the top ten. The sample in question was PBMCs, obtained around atezolizumab (anti-PD-L1) treatment. The receptors derive from a man aged 65-85 years with urothelial cancer. CDR3s include the opening cysteine and the closing phenylalanine or tryptophan. A D gene is named only where the DNA matches it firmly. A row's size may be missing; if present it is once, few, many or a size class.

TRBV14,NA,12,TRBJ2-5,NA,TGTGCCAGCAGCCCGGACCGGGGGACCCAGTACTTC,CASSPDRGTQYF
TRBV6-1,TRBD1,13,TRBJ1-4,NA,TGTGCCAGCAGCGCAGGGGGAGAAGAAAAACTGTTTTTT,CASSAGGEEKLFF
TRBV6-5,NA,15,TRBJ2-3,NA,TGTGCCAGCAATACCTTGGGCGGGACCACAGATACGCAGTATTTT,CASNTLGGTTDTQYF
TRBV6-1,NA,15,TRBJ1-5,NA,TGTGCCAGCAGTGTCCGTGCGGGGCAGGATCAGCCCCAGCATTTT,CASSVRAGQDQPQHF
TRBV15,NA,16,TRBJ2-3,NA,TGTGCCACCAGCAGAGGGCGAGGGTGGGAGACAGATACGCAGTATTTT,CATSRGRGWETDTQYF
TRBV7-3,TRBD2,17,TRBJ2-5,NA,TGTGCCAGCAGCTTAGGTCTCCTAGCGGGAGCCCAAGAGACCCAGTACTTC,CASSLGLLAGAQETQYF
TRBV28,TRBD2,15,TRBJ2-1,NA,TGTGCCAGCGGTGGGACTAGCGAACCGAACAATGAGCAGTTCTTC,CASGGTSEPNNEQFF
TRBV9,TRBD2,16,TRBJ2-5,NA,TGTGCCAGCAGCGTGGGGCGGGGGGAACACACGGAGACCCAGTACTTC,CASSVGRGEHTETQYF
TRBV5-1,TRBD1,14,TRBJ1-1,NA,TGCGCCAGCAGCCCTGGACAGGGGGACACTGAAGCTTTCTTT,CASSPGQGDTEAFF
TRBV5-4,TRBD2,16,TRBJ2-1,NA,TGTGCCAGCAGCAGACTAGCGGGAGAATCCTACAATGAGCAGTTCTTC,CASSRLAGESYNEQFF
TRBV6-1,NA,15,TRBJ1-2,NA,TGTGCCAGCAACCTTAGACGGGGTTTTGAGTATGGCTACACCTTC,CASNLRRGFEYGYTF
TRBV20-1,NA,11,TRBJ2-3,NA,TGCAGTGCTAGTCACACAGATACGCAGTATTTT,CSASHTDTQYF
TRBV4-1,NA,15,TRBJ2-7,NA,TGCGCCAGCACCCTACACCTCCAGGCCTCCTACGAGCAGTACTTC,CASTLHLQASYEQYF
TRBV9,TRBD2,15,TRBJ2-7,NA,TGTGCCAGCAGCGTATCTACTAGCGGTACCTACGAGCAGTACTTC,CASSVSTSGTYEQYF
TRBV28,NA,17,TRBJ2-1,NA,TGTGCCAGCAGTCTCATACAGGGAGCGGGATTGGGCAATGAGCAGTTCTTC,CASSLIQGAGLGNEQFF
TRBV27,NA,13,TRBJ1-1,NA,TGTGCCAGCAGTTTACTATACAACACTGAAGCTTTCTTT,CASSLLYNTEAFF
TRBV18,TRBD2,17,TRBJ2-7,NA,TGTGCCAGCTCATCCGGACTAGCGGGAGTATCCCCTAGGGAGCAGTACTTC,CASSSGLAGVSPREQYF
TRBV19,NA,16,TRBJ1-1,NA,TGTGCCAGTAGTCCGAGGGGGGGGGTCGAGAACACTGAAGCTTTCTTT,CASSPRGGVENTEAFF
TRBV10-1,TRBD2,13,TRBJ2-1,NA,TGCGCCAGCAGTGACGGCGGGAGACCAGCGCAGTTCTTC,CASSDGGRPAQFF
TRBV7-2,TRBD1,14,TRBJ1-1,few,TGTGCCAGCAGCAGGACAGGGTTGAACACTGAAGCTTTCTTT,CASSRTGLNTEAFF
TRBV7-2,TRBD2,15,TRBJ2-3,NA,TGTGCCAGCAGCCGACTAGCGGGAGTGGCAGATACGCAGTATTTT,CASSRLAGVADTQYF
TRBV5-1,TRBD1,15,TRBJ2-3,NA,TGCGCCAGCAGCTTAGCGACAGGGCCCACAGATACGCAGTATTTT,CASSLATGPTDTQYF
TRBV5-5,TRBD1,16,TRBJ1-5,NA,TGTGCCAGCAGCCTTGGACAGGGGGCATGGAATCAGCCCCAGCATTTT,CASSLGQGAWNQPQHF
TRBV6-5,NA,13,TRBJ2-7,NA,TGTGCCAGCAGGGAGTTCAGCTCCTACGAGCAGTACTTC,CASREFSSYEQYF
TRBV5-4,NA,14,TRBJ2-1,NA,TGTGCCAGCAGCTTTTACGGGAGCTACAATGAGCAGTTCTTC,CASSFYGSYNEQFF
TRBV29-1,NA,11,TRBJ2-7,few,TGCAGCGTTGGGCAGGCTCCCGAGCAGTACTTC,CSVGQAPEQYF
TRBV19,TRBD2,15,TRBJ2-5,NA,TGTGCCAGTAGCCCCTATGTGGGGGAGGGGGAGACCCAGTACTTC,CASSPYVGEGETQYF
TRBV7-9,NA,14,TRBJ1-4,NA,TGTGCCAGCAGCTTAGCTATAATTGATGAAAAACTGTTTTTT,CASSLAIIDEKLFF
TRBV11-2,TRBD1,14,TRBJ2-7,NA,TGTGCCAGCAACGAACAGGGGGAACCGGCCGAGCAGTACTTC,CASNEQGEPAEQYF
TRBV6-1,TRBD1,14,TRBJ2-4,NA,TGTGCCGGCCGGACAGGGGGCGCCAAAAACATTCAGTACTTC,CAGRTGGAKNIQYF
TRBV5-5,TRBD1,16,TRBJ1-5,once,TGTGCCAGCAGCTTGGGGGGACAGGGGCGCAATCAGCCCCAGCATTTT,CASSLGGQGRNQPQHF
TRBV6-6,TRBD2,16,TRBJ2-7,NA,TGTGCCAGCAGTCCGGGACTAGCGGGAGGTGGTGGCGAGCAGTACTTC,CASSPGLAGGGGEQYF